This T cell receptor (beta chain) was captured by sequencing in a study of blood T cell repertoires in COVID-19. For the study at large: From the United States, Italy and Spain came samples of acute and convalescent COVID-19. T cells, B-cell-depleted T cells, or PBMCs supplied cDNA or gDNA.

CDR3 size: 11 residues. Germline assignment: CDR1 SNHLY and CDR2 FYNNEI. Deletions cut 6 bases from V and 7 bases from J, with 7 bases between. Original data processing: Reference gene primer amplification in the assay estimated nucleated cell counts. The method was immunoSEQ multiplex PCR; TCRdb's version includes in-frame clones alone and lacks a portion of them. The DNA was the basis for D and trimming; V, J and clone size are from that table. The sample has about 170,000 clones, 88% seen once; the top ten hold 25% to 30%. The gene calls are TRBV2 and TRBJ2-1; D unresolved. Sample: peripheral blood. The source of this sequence is a man aged 55 to 70 with acute or convalescent COVID-19. DNA of the CDR3: TGTGCCAGCAGGGAGAATAATGAGCAGTTCTTC. It translates to CASRENNEQFF.